This T cell receptor beta chain was identified in a study of blood T cell repertoires in COVID-19. The CDR3 spans 13 residues. Trimming took 5 bases from V and 6 from J; bases not matched to a gene: 0. From germline, CDR1 is MNHEY and CDR2 SVGAGI. Assay: immunoSEQ multiplex PCR; the TCRdb copy retains only in-frame clones and omits some. The repertoire consists of a few hundred thousand clones, with around 90% occurring once and the leading ten covering approximately 1.2%. This clonotype was sampled from a woman aged 18-29 years who had recovered from COVID-19. V and J are TRBV6-5 and TRBJ2-1; TRBD2 aligns across 11 bases. The specimen was PBMCs or T cells enriched from blood (not recorded which). The CDR3 loop is CASSLAGGNEQFF. The CDR3 nucleotides read TGTGCCAGCAGTCTAGCGGGGGGCAATGAGCAGTTCTTC.